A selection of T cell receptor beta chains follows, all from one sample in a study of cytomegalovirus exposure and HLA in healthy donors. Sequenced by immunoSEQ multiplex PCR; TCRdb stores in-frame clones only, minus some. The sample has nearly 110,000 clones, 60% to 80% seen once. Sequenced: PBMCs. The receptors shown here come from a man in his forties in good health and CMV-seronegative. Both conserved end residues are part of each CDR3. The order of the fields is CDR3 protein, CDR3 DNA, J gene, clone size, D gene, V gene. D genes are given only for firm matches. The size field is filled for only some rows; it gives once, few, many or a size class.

CDR3: CASSRYRENYGYTF
DNA: TGTGCCAGCAGCCGTTACAGGGAAAACTATGGCTACACCTTC
J: TRBJ1-2
size: .
D: .
V: TRBV6-5

CDR3: CASSLTSGGLNEQFF
DNA: TGCGCCAGCAGCTTGACTAGCGGGGGGCTCAATGAGCAGTTCTTC
J: TRBJ2-1
size: .
D: TRBD2
V: TRBV5-1

CDR3: CASSVAGGRDQPQHF
DNA: TGTGCCAGCAGCGTAGCAGGGGGCAGGGATCAGCCCCAGCATTTT
J: TRBJ1-5
size: few
D: TRBD1
V: TRBV9

CDR3: CASSQAITRQGTGELFF
DNA: TGTGCCAGCAGCCAAGCTATTACCAGACAGGGCACCGGGGAGCTGTTTTTT
J: TRBJ2-2
size: .
D: TRBD1
V: TRBV7-3

CDR3: CASSLEGRAHNEQFF
DNA: TGCGCCAGCAGCTTGGAGGGCAGGGCCCACAATGAGCAGTTCTTC
J: TRBJ2-1
size: .
D: .
V: TRBV5-1

CDR3: CASSTTGHTEAFF
DNA: TGTGCCAGTTCGACGACAGGGCACACTGAAGCTTTCTTT
J: TRBJ1-1
size: .
D: TRBD1
V: TRBV19

CDR3: CASSELTGLNTEAFF
DNA: TGCGCCAGCAGCGAACTCACAGGGTTGAACACTGAAGCTTTCTTT
J: TRBJ1-1
size: .
D: .
V: TRBV5-1

CDR3: CASSPRDRAFNEQFF
DNA: TGTGCCAGCAGTCCCCGGGACAGGGCTTTCAATGAGCAGTTCTTC
J: TRBJ2-1
size: .
D: TRBD1
V: TRBV6-5

CDR3: CASSSGGRTTNYGYTF
DNA: TGCGCCAGCAGCTCGGGGGGGCGGACAACAAACTATGGCTACACCTTC
J: TRBJ1-2
size: .
D: .
V: TRBV5-1

CDR3: CASSQYKGGVRNTEAFF
DNA: TGTGCCAGCAGCCAATACAAGGGGGGGGTTCGGAACACTGAAGCTTTCTTT
J: TRBJ1-1
size: .
D: .
V: TRBV14

CDR3: CASSRGQLNTEAFF
DNA: TGTGCCAGTAGTAGGGGACAGTTGAACACTGAAGCTTTCTTT
J: TRBJ1-1
size: .
D: TRBD1
V: TRBV19

CDR3: CASSKVGEGEPQHF
DNA: TGTGCCAGTAGTAAGGTCGGGGAGGGGGAGCCCCAGCATTTT
J: TRBJ1-5
size: few
D: .
V: TRBV19

CDR3: CASSYTYRRETQYF
DNA: TGTGCCAGCAGTTATACCTACCGCCGGGAGACCCAGTACTTC
J: TRBJ2-5
size: .
D: .
V: TRBV6-5

CDR3: CASSLRPGTGRYETQYF
DNA: TGCGCCAGCAGCCTAAGACCCGGGACAGGGAGGTACGAGACCCAGTACTTC
J: TRBJ2-5
size: .
D: TRBD1
V: TRBV5-1

CDR3: CSSSFGNSNQPQHF
DNA: TGTTCCAGCAGCTTTGGCAATAGCAATCAGCCCCAGCATTTT
J: TRBJ1-5
size: .
D: .
V: TRBV7-9

CDR3: CASSRRGSWTEAFF
DNA: TGTGCCAGCAGCCGCAGGGGCTCCTGGACTGAAGCTTTCTTT
J: TRBJ1-1
size: few
D: .
V: TRBV11-2

CDR3: CASSELNYGYTF
DNA: TGTGCCAGCAGTGAACTGAACTATGGCTACACCTTC
J: TRBJ1-2
size: .
D: .
V: TRBV25-1

CDR3: CASSTYSNQPQHF
DNA: TGTGCCAGCAGTACTTATAGCAATCAGCCCCAGCATTTT
J: TRBJ1-5
size: .
D: .
V: TRBV5-6

CDR3: CASSLAGGTSTDTQYF
DNA: TGCGCCAGCAGCTTGGCGGGGGGGACAAGCACAGATACGCAGTATTTT
J: TRBJ2-3
size: .
D: TRBD2
V: TRBV5-1

CDR3: CASSIPRTSGGNEQFF
DNA: TGTGCCAGTAGTATCCCCAGGACTAGCGGGGGAAATGAGCAGTTCTTC
J: TRBJ2-1
size: .
D: TRBD2
V: TRBV19

CDR3: CASSLETGTEPEKLFF
DNA: TGTGCCAGCAGCTTAGAAACCGGGACTGAGCCTGAAAAACTGTTTTTT
J: TRBJ1-4
size: .
D: .
V: TRBV11-2

CDR3: CASSAGTGTEAFF
DNA: TGTGCCAGCAGCGCCGGGACAGGCACTGAAGCTTTCTTT
J: TRBJ1-1
size: few
D: TRBD1
V: TRBV7-6